These 21 T cell receptor beta chains share one sample of origin, sequenced in a study of blood T cell repertoires in COVID-19. The assay was immunoSEQ multiplex PCR, and TCRdb's table has in-frame clones only and misses some. The data show under 170,000 clones, just over 85% seen once. Sequences were obtained from peripheral blood. The receptors stem from a man between 65 and 79 years old with acute or convalescent COVID-19.

This chain joins TRBV5-1 and TRBJ1-1, with D possibly matching TRBD1 (6 bases). Germline values: CDR1 SGHRS, CDR2 YFSETQ. V lost 2 bases and J lost 8, with 13 bases in between. The CDR3 sequence is 13 residues long. The chain's CDR3 is CASSFMGAREAFF. Here the CDR3 DNA reads TGCGCCAGCAGCTTTATGGGGGCGCGCGAAGCTTTCTTT.

The rearrangement joins TRBV18 to TRBJ1-3, with D perhaps matching TRBD1 (6 bases). Germline loops: CDR1 KGHSH, CDR2 LQKENI. This CDR3 spans 16 amino acids. The germline V and J ends were trimmed by 6 bases and 0 bases, with 15 bases remaining between them. CDR3 in amino acids: CASSQGPGNSGNTIYF. The CDR3 DNA sequence: TGTGCCAGCTCCCAGGGGCCTGGGAACTCTGGAAACACCATATATTTT.

CDR3 DNA: TGTGCCAGTAGTATCCCCACAGGAGCTGGAAACACCATATATTTT. Amino acids: CASSIPTGAGNTIYF. The chain has TRBV19 and TRBJ1-3; maybe TRBD1 (5 bases). The CDR3 sequence is 15 residues long. Per the germline V gene, CDR1 is LNHDA and CDR2 is SQIVND (reference sequence). Between the trimmed V and J ends, which lost 3 bases and 2 bases, there was a span of 11 bases.

The J gene is TRBJ2-4, the V gene TRBV27, with D possibly TRBD1 on 7 matching bases. The length of the CDR3 is 18 residues. Trimming removed 4 bases at V and 0 bases at J, with 19 bases between. Germline V lookup: CDR1 MNHEY, CDR2 SMNVEV (reference sequence). CDR3 nucleotides: TGTGCCAGCAGTTCCCCCGGACGACAGGGACTAGCCAAAAACATTCAGTACTTC. Its protein product is CASSSPGRQGLAKNIQYF.

V is TRBV5-5 and J is TRBJ2-1, with TRBD1 matching over 7 bases. The CDR3 is 14 amino acids. Trimming cost V 0 bases and J 5 bases; bases outside gene matches: 2. Germline-derived CDR1 and CDR2 are SGHKS and YYEKEE (reference sequence). The CDR3 here is CASSLGDSHNEQFF. The CDR3 nucleotides read TGTGCCAGCAGCTTGGGGGACAGCCACAATGAGCAGTTCTTC.

This rearrangement joins TRBV19 to TRBJ2-7, with 13 bases that match TRBD2. The CDR3 is 16 amino acids. With V trimmed by 4 bases and J by 1 base, 4 bases remained unmatched. CDR1 LNHDA and CDR2 SQIVND come from the germline V gene (reference sequence). In DNA, the CDR3 is TGTGCCAGTAGTACGCGGACTAGCGGGAGTTCCTACGAGCAGTACTTC. Translated, it gives CASSTRTSGSSYEQYF.

In its sample, this clone was seen once. This sequence joins TRBV27 and TRBJ1-4; a possible D gene is TRBD1 (6 bases). This CDR3 is 15 amino acids long. The V gene's germline CDR1 is MNHEY and CDR2 SMNVEV (reference sequence). The ends were cut back, 3 bases at V and 7 bases at J, with 15 bases in the middle. Written as DNA, the CDR3 is TGTGCCAGCAGTTTGGGGGGGGCGCCTGGTGAAAAACTGTTTTTT. Translation: CASSLGGAPGEKLFF. The whole variable domain, remainder taken from reference TRBV27 and TRBJ1-4, is EAQVTQNPRYLITVTGKKLTVTCSQNMNHEYMSWYRQDPGLGLRQIYYSMNVEVTDKGDVPEGYKVSRKEKRNFPLILESPSPNQTSLYFCASSLGGAPGEKLFFGSGTQLSVL.

The chain uses TRBV6-5 and TRBJ2-2, with 9 bases identical to TRBD1. The CDR3 is 15 amino acids. V lost 8 bases to trimming and J lost 5 bases; unmatched junction nucleotides: 9. Per germline, CDR1 MNHEY and CDR2 SVGAGI. The CDR3: CASSRTGVGTGELFF. The DNA of the CDR3 is TGTGCCAGCTCCCGGACAGGGGTCGGGACCGGGGAGCTGTTTTTT.

The chain carries TRBV10-3 and TRBJ1-1; D uncertain. V was clipped by 0 bases and J by 4 bases, with 12 bases between them. The CDR3 totals 15 residues. Looked up from germline, CDR1 is ENHRY and CDR2 is SYGVKD. The DNA for the CDR3 is TGTGCCATCAGTGAGTCGGGAGGGAGAGGCACTGAAGCTTTCTTT. It translates to CAISESGGRGTEAFF.

The V gene is TRBV3-1 (or the pseudogene TRBV3-2), the J gene TRBJ2-1, with 12 bases aligning to TRBD2. The germline V gene encodes CDR1 LGHDT and CDR2 YNNKEL (reference sequence). J gave up 7 bases and V 3 bases, and 1 base lay outside the gene matches. The CDR3 has 14 amino acids. The CDR3 DNA is TGTGCCAGCAGCCAGACTAGCGGGAGTAATGAGCAGTTCTTC. Its translation: CASSQTSGSNEQFF.

The gene calls are TRBV5-1 and TRBJ2-1; 13 bases are a match to TRBD2. Germline V gene data show CDR1 as SGHRS and CDR2 as YFSETQ. Losses at the gene ends were 2 bases for V and 9 bases for J; bases not matched to a gene: 8. This CDR3 contains 16 residues. In DNA, the CDR3 is TGCGCCAGCAGCTTAAGTACTAGCGGGAGGGCGGGTGAGCAGTTCTTC. It encodes CASSLSTSGRAGEQFF.

The chain uses TRBV24-1 and TRBJ2-7; 15 nucleotides line up with TRBD2. Germline trimming cut 3 bases from V and 5 bases from J; bases unmatched to any gene: 7. The CDR3 spans 17 residues. Germline V gene data show CDR1 as KGHDR and CDR2 as SFDVKD. The chain's CDR3 is CATSDHRTSGRAHEQYF. The CDR3 DNA is TGTGCCACCAGTGATCACCGGACTAGCGGGAGGGCCCACGAGCAGTACTTC.

The chain recombines TRBV7-6 with TRBJ2-3; 8 bases are a match to TRBD2. V dropped 4 bases and J dropped 0; count of bases not matched to a gene: 12. CDR1 SGHVS and CDR2 FNYEAQ come from the germline V gene. CDR3 size: 18 residues. CDR3 sequence: CASSSLAEVVSSTDTQYF. DNA for the CDR3: TGTGCCAGCAGCTCACTAGCGGAAGTCGTTTCTAGCACAGATACGCAGTATTTT.

The chain couples TRBV5-1 to TRBJ2-1; TRBD2 matches at 11 bases. The CDR3 loop spans 17 amino acids. The germline CDR1 and CDR2 sequences are SGHRS and YFSETQ. The V gene end was trimmed by 0 bases and the J gene end by 6 bases; junction bases not matched to a gene: 8. This chain's CDR3 is CASSLEMLAGGPNEQFF. The CDR3 region has the DNA TGCGCCAGCAGCTTGGAGATGTTAGCGGGAGGGCCCAATGAGCAGTTCTTC.

The CDR3 nucleotides read TGTGCCAGCAGCCCCCTAGGGGGGGCGAGCTCCTACAATGAGCAGTTCTTC. Amino acids: CASSPLGGASSYNEQFF. This chain joins TRBV3-1 (or the pseudogene TRBV3-2) and TRBJ2-1; a weak D match, TRBD2 (7 bases). The length of the CDR3 is 17 residues. V lost 4 bases, J lost 0 bases, and 16 bases lay in between. CDR1 is LGHDT, CDR2 YNNKEL, per germline (reference sequence).

The chain joins TRBV28 to TRBJ1-4; no reliable D call. This CDR3 comprises 15 residues. CDR1 is MDHEN and CDR2 is SYDVKM in the germline V gene. V lost 2 bases and J 0 bases, leaving 7 bases between the germline ends. The CDR3 loop is CASSLHTATNEKLFF. The CDR3 region has the DNA TGTGCCAGCAGTTTACACACAGCAACTAATGAAAAACTGTTTTTT.

The chain has TRBV19 and TRBJ2-7, with 9 bases fitting TRBD2. Germline V gene sequence: CDR1 LNHDA, CDR2 SQIVND (reference sequence). J gave up 6 bases and V 3 bases, and 6 bases lay outside the gene matches. The CDR3 consists of 14 residues. CDR3 region: CASSIVIAGAEQYF. The CDR3 DNA reads as TGTGCCAGTAGTATCGTGATAGCGGGAGCCGAGCAGTACTTC. The full variable domain, rest sourced from reference TRBV19 and TRBJ2-7, is DGGITQSPKYLFRKEGQNVTLSCEQNLNHDAMYWYRQDPGQGLRLIYYSQIVNDFQKGDIAEGYSVSREKKESFPLTVTSAQKNPTAFYLCASSIVIAGAEQYFGPGTRLTVT.

This chain joins TRBV29-1 and TRBJ2-3; 11 positions match TRBD1. V lost 7 bases, J lost 5 bases, and 2 bases stayed unmatched. The CDR3 is made up of 12 amino acids. Germline CDR1 reads SQVTM; CDR2 reads ANQGSEA. The CDR3 DNA reads as TGCAGCGGGGGACAGGGGGTAGATACGCAGTATTTT. The encoded protein is CSGGQGVDTQYF.

J is TRBJ2-1 and V is TRBV6-2 or TRBV6-3; perhaps TRBD2 as D (7 bases). This CDR3 has 18 amino acids. Germline V gene lookup returns CDR1 MNHEY and CDR2 SVGEGT. V was pared by 0 bases and J by 7 bases, with 22 bases between. CDR3 nucleotides: TGTGCCAGCAGTTACTCTGTCTCAGGGTCGCGGGGGCAAAATGAGCAGTTCTTC. Residues: CASSYSVSGSRGQNEQFF.

Only a few counts were recorded for this clone. The V and J genes are TRBV15 and TRBJ1-1, with TRBD1 matching 7 bases. This CDR3 spans 13 amino acids. The V and J ends lost 7 bases and 0 bases, in that order; junction bases with no gene match: 2. CDR1 is LNHNV, CDR2 YYDKDF, per germline (reference sequence). For the CDR3, the DNA is TGTGCCACCAAGACAGGGATGAACACTGAAGCTTTCTTT. It codes for CATKTGMNTEAFF.

The chain is built from TRBV5-1 and TRBJ2-1; 7 nucleotides agree with TRBD2. V shed 0 bases, J shed 10 bases, and the junction held 4 bases outside the gene matches. The CDR3 consists of 13 residues. Germline values: CDR1 SGHRS, CDR2 YFSETQ. CDR3 DNA: TGCGCCAGCAGCTTGGTGGAGACTAGCGAGCAGTTCTTC. Translation gives CASSLVETSEQFF. Using reference TRBV5-1 and TRBJ2-1 for the parts outside the CDR3, the full variable domain is KAGVTQTPRYLIKTRGQQVTLSCSPISGHRSVSWYQQTPGQGLQFLFEYFSETQRNKGNFPGRFSGRQFSNSRSEMNVSTLELGDSALYLCASSLVETSEQFFGPGTRLTVL.